The text below deals with one T cell receptor beta chain. The antigen is not known. Unexposed donor CD4+ T cells date from about 2011-2018, before the COVID-19 pandemic. CD4+ T cells were isolated from the cells after less than 13 days of culture. The sample originates from a study of CD4 T cells in relation to SARS-CoV-2 and coronaviruses. Generated by immunoSEQ multiplex PCR, the TCRdb table keeps only in-frame clones and is missing some. The sample carries under 15,000 clones, less than 80% recorded once. Trimming cost V 8 bases and J 2 bases, with 19 bases left between them. This CDR3 comprises 16 residues. The germline CDR1 and CDR2 sequences are KGHDR and SFDVKD.

This receptor was identified in a human donor in good health. The rearrangement uses TRBV24-1 and TRBJ2-3, with D tentatively TRBD1 (6 bases). The source material was CD4+ T cells from PBMCs, cultured in vitro. The CDR3 loop is CATTAPGHQSTDTQYF. CDR3 in DNA: TGTGCCACCACAGCCCCGGGACACCAGTCCACAGATACGCAGTATTTT.